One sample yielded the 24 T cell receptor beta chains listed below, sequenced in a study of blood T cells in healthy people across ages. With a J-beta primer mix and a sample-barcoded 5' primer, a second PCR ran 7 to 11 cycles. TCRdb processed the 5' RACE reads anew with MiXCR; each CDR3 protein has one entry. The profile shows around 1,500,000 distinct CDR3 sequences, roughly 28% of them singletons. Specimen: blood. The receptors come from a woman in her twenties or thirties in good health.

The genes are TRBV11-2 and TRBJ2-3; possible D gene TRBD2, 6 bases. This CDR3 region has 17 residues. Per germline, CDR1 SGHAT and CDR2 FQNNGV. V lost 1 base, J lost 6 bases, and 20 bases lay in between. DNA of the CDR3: TGTGCCAGCAGCTTAGGACAGCGGCGGGGCCCGTGGGATACGCAGTATTTT. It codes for CASSLGQRRGPWDTQYF.

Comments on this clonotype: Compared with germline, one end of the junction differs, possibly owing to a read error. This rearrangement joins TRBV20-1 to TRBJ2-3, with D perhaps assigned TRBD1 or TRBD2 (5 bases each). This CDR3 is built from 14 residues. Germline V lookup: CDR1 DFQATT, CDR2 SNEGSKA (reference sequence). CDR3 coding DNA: TGTAGTGCTAGCCGACAGAGTAGCACAGATACTCAGTATTTT. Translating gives CSASRQSSTDTQYF.

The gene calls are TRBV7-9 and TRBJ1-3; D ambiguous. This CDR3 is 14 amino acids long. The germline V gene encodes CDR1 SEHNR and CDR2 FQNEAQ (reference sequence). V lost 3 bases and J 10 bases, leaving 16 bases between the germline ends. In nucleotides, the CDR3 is TGTGCCAGCAGCTTGGTAGGACCTGGCAGGACCATATATTTT. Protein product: CASSLVGPGRTIYF. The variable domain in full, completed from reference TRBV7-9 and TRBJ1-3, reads DTGVSQNPRHKITKRGQNVTFRCDPISEHNRLYWYRQTLGQGPEFLTYFQNEAQLEKSRLLSDRFSAERPKGSFSTLEIQRTEQGDSAMYLCASSLVGPGRTIYFGEGSWLTVV.

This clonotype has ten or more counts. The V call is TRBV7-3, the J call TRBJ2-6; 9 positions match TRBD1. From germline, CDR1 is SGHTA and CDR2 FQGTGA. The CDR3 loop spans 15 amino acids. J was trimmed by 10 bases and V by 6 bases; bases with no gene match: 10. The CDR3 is CASSSQGGTGNVLTF. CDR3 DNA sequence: TGTGCCAGCAGTAGTCAGGGAGGGACAGGGAACGTCCTGACTTTC.

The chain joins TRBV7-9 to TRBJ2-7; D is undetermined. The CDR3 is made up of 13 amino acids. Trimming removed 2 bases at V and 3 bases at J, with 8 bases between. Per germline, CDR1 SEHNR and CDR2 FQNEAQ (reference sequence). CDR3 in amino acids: CASSLPRRYEQYF. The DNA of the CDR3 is TGTGCCAGCAGCTTACCCCGGCGCTACGAGCAGTACTTC. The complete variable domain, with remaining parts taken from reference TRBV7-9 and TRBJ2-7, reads DTGVSQNPRHKITKRGQNVTFRCDPISEHNRLYWYRQTLGQGPEFLTYFQNEAQLEKSRLLSDRFSAERPKGSFSTLEIQRTEQGDSAMYLCASSLPRRYEQYFGPGTRLTVT.

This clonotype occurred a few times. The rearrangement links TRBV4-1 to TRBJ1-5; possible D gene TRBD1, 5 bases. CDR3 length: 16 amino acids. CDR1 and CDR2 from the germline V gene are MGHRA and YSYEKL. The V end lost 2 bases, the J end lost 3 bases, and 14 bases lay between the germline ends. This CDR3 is CASSQWRGGYNQPQHF. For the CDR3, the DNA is TGCGCCAGCAGCCAATGGAGGGGAGGTTACAATCAGCCCCAGCATTTT.

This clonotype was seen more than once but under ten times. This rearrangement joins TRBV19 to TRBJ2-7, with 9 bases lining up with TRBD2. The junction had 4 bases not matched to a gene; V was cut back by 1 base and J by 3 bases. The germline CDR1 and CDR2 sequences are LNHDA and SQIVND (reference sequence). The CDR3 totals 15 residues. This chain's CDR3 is CASSIGGSGGYEQYF. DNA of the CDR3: TGTGCCAGTAGTATAGGCGGTAGCGGGGGCTACGAGCAGTACTTC.

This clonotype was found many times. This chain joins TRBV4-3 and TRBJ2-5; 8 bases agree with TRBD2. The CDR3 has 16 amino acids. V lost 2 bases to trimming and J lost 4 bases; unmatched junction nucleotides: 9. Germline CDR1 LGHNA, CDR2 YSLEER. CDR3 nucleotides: TGCGCCAGCAGCCAAAAATATCGGGAGGGCCGAGAGACCCAGTACTTC. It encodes CASSQKYREGRETQYF.

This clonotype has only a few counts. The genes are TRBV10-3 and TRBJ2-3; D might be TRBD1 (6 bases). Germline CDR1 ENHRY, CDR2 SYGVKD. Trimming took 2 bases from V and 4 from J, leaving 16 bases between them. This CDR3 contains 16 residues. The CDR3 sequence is CAISEGGQGSADTQYF. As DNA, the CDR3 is TGTGCCATCAGTGAGGGCGGTCAGGGGAGCGCAGATACGCAGTATTTT.

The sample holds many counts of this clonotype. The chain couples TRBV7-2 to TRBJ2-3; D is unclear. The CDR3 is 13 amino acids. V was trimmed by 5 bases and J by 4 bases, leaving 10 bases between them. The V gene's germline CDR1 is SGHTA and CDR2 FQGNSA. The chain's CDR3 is CASSGPSPDTQYF. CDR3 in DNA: TGTGCCAGCAGCGGACCTTCGCCAGATACGCAGTATTTT.

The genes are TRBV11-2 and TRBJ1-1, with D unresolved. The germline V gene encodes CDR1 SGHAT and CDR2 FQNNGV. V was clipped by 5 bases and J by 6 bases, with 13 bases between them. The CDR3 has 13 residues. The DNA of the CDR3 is TGTGCCAGCAGCCTAATAGGCTCTCCTGAAGCTTTCTTT. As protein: CASSLIGSPEAFF.

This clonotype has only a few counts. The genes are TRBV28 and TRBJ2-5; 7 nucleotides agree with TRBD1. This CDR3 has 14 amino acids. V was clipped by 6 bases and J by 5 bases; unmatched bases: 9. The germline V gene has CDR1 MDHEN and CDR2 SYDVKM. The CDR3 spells CASSSPRGLETQYF. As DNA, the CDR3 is TGTGCCAGCAGCTCCCCTAGGGGGCTGGAGACCCAGTACTTC.

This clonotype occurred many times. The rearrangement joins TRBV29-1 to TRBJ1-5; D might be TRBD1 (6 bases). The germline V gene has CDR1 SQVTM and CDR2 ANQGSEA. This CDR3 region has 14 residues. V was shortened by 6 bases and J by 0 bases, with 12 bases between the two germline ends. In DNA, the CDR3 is TGCAGCGTCCGTCAGGGGTATAGCAATCAGCCCCAGCATTTT. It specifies CSVRQGYSNQPQHF. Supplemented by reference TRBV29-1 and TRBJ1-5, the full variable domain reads SAVISQKPSRDICQRGTSLTIQCQVDSQVTMMFWYRQQPGQSLTLIATANQGSEATYESGFVIDKFPISRPNLTFSTLTVSNMSPEDSSIYLCSVRQGYSNQPQHFGDGTRLSIL.

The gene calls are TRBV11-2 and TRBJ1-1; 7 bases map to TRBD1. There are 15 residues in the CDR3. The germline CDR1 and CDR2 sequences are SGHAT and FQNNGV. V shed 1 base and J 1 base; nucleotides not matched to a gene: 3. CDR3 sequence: CASSLAGQRNTEAFF. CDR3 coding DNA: TGTGCCAGCAGCTTAGCGGGACAGAGGAACACTGAAGCTTTCTTT.

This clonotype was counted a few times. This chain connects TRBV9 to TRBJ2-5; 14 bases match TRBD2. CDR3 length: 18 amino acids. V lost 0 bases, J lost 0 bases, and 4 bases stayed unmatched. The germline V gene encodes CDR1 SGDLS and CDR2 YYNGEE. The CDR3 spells CASSVGTSGRMYQETQYF. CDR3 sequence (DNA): TGTGCCAGCAGCGTAGGGACTAGCGGGAGGATGTACCAAGAGACCCAGTACTTC.

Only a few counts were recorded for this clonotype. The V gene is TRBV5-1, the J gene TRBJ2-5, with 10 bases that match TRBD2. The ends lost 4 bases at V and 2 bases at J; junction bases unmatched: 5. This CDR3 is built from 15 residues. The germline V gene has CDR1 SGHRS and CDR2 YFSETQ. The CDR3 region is CASSRGLAQQETQYF. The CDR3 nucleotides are TGCGCCAGCAGCCGGGGACTAGCGCAACAAGAGACCCAGTACTTC. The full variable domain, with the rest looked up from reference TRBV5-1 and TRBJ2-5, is KAGVTQTPRYLIKTRGQQVTLSCSPISGHRSVSWYQQTPGQGLQFLFEYFSETQRNKGNFPGRFSGRQFSNSRSEMNVSTLELGDSALYLCASSRGLAQQETQYFGPGTRLLVL.

CDR3 in DNA: TGTGCCAGCTCACCCGTAGTCAGCCCCTCCGATGGCTACACCTTC. It specifies CASSPVVSPSDGYTF. The J gene is TRBJ1-2, the V gene TRBV18; D remains unclear. This CDR3 has 15 residues. V lost 3 bases and J 6 bases, leaving 17 bases between the germline ends. Germline V gives CDR1 KGHSH, CDR2 LQKENI. Full variable domain (outside the CDR3, taken from reference TRBV18 and TRBJ1-2): NAGVMQNPRHLVRRRGQEARLRCSPMKGHSHVYWYRQLPEEGLKFMVYLQKENIIDESGMPKERFSAEFPKEGPSILRIQQVVRGDSAAYFCASSPVVSPSDGYTFGSGTRLTVV.

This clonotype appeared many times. The CDR3 DNA reads as TGCGCCAGCAGCCAGATCCGGGACGACACCTACGAGCAGTACTTC. Amino acids: CASSQIRDDTYEQYF. This chain links TRBV4-1 with TRBJ2-7; D could derive from TRBD1 or TRBD2 (5 bases each). The CDR3 runs to 15 residues. Trimming cost V 3 bases and J 2 bases, with 14 bases left between them. Germline loops: CDR1 MGHRA, CDR2 YSYEKL.

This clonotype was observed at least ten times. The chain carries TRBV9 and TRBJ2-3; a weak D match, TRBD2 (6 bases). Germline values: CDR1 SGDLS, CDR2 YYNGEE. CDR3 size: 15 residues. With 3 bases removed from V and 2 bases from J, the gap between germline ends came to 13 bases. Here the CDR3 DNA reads TGTGCCAGCAGCGGCGGGAACTTTAACACAGATACGCAGTATTTT. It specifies CASSGGNFNTDTQYF.

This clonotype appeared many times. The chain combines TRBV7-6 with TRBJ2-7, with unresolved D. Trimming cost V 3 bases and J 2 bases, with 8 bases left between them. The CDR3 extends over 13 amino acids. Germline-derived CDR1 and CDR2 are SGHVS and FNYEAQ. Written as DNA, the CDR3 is TGTGCCAGCAGCTTTGGCAGTGCCTACGAGCAGTACTTC. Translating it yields CASSFGSAYEQYF.

The CDR3 coding sequence is TGTGCCAGCAGTTTACAACCACACACCTACAATGAGCAGTTCTTC. Protein sequence: CASSLQPHTYNEQFF. The V gene is TRBV12-3 or TRBV12-4, the J gene TRBJ2-1, with D unclear. Deletions cut 2 bases from V and 2 bases from J, with 10 bases between. This CDR3 has 15 amino acids.

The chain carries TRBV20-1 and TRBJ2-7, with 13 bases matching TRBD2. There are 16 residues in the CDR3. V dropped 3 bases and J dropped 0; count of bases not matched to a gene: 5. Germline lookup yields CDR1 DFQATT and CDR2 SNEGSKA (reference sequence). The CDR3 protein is CSARTSGRIISYEQYF. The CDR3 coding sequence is TGCAGTGCTAGGACTAGCGGGAGGATTATCTCCTACGAGCAGTACTTC.

The CDR3 sequence is CASSYSGQTSYGYTF. CDR3 in DNA: TGTGCCAGCAGTTACTCGGGACAGACAAGCTATGGCTACACCTTC. The chain is built from TRBV6-5 and TRBJ1-2, with 7 bases matching TRBD1. Trimming at V came to 0 bases and at J to 4 bases, leaving 5 bases not matched to a gene. Germline V gene sequence: CDR1 MNHEY, CDR2 SVGAGI. CDR3 size: 15 residues.

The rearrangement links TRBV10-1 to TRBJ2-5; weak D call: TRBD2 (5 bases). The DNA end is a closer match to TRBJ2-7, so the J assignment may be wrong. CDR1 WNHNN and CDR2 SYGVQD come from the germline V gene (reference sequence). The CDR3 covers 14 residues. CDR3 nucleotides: TGCGCCAGCAGTGATGCCGGGAACTGGGGCGAGCAGTACTTC. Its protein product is CASSDAGNWGEQYF.